Presented here are 14 T cell receptor beta chains from one specimen sequenced in a study of molecular identifiers for immune sequencing clone quantification listed by TCRdb under 2018. Library construction relied on PCR. This sample was sequenced with a NextSeq 500. In-frame beta chains were kept once TCRdb had trimmed the public reads at Q25 with fastp and called clones with MiXCR. Entries that share a CDR3 protein sequence are merged under the most common genes and DNA. The sample profile shows some 590,000 distinct CDR3 sequences; approximately 24% of them were found once. The ten largest account for 0.7% to 0.95% of the sample. The sequencing sample was made of naive CD8+ T cells from blood, with Jurkat cell RNA spiked in. The cell subset or site tag for this specimen amounts to: FACS-sorted CD8+CD4-CCR7+CD45RA+ naive T cells. All receptors derive from a human donor in good health. Some libraries in this study had Jurkat cell RNA spiked in.

The rearrangement joins TRBV19 to TRBJ1-4; TRBD1 matches 9 bases. Trimming took 6 bases from V and 8 from J; bases not matched to a gene: 7. The CDR3 contains 14 residues. Germline V lookup: CDR1 LNHDA, CDR2 SQIVND (reference sequence). The CDR3 loop is CASSTGTGREKLFF. The CDR3 region has the DNA TGTGCCAGTAGCACCGGGACAGGGCGGGAAAAACTGTTTTTT.

There are many counts of this clonotype. V usage is TRBV15 and J usage is TRBJ2-3; either TRBD1 or TRBD2 may supply D (5 bases each). Trimming stripped 0 bases from V and 2 bases from J, with 12 bases between. In germline, CDR1 is LNHNV, CDR2 YYDKDF (reference sequence). CDR3 length equals 16 residues. The CDR3, as DNA: TGTGCCACCAGCAGAGAGGGGGACGGAACCACAGATACGCAGTATTTT. It yields the protein CATSREGDGTTDTQYF.

This clonotype came up a few times. J is TRBJ1-2 and V is TRBV18, with D maybe TRBD1 (5 bases). The CDR3 spans 17 residues. Trimming removed 3 bases at V and 1 base at J, with 18 bases between. Germline CDR1 KGHSH, CDR2 LQKENI. The DNA for the CDR3 is TGTGCCAGCTCACCCGACAGAAGTACGCTCTATAACTATGGCTACACCTTC. Amino acid sequence: CASSPDRSTLYNYGYTF.

V and J are TRBV28 and TRBJ2-1; 8 bases agree with TRBD1. Per germline, CDR1 MDHEN and CDR2 SYDVKM. The J segment lost 5 bases and the V segment lost 5 bases, leaving 11 bases of the junction unmatched. This CDR3 has 16 residues. In DNA form, the CDR3 reads TGTGCCAGCAGTCCCATGACAGGGGCCGCGAACAATGAGCAGTTCTTC. It encodes CASSPMTGAANNEQFF. Supplemented by reference TRBV28 and TRBJ2-1, the full variable domain reads DVKVTQSSRYLVKRTGEKVFLECVQDMDHENMFWYRQDPGLGLRLIYFSYDVKMKEKGDIPEGYSVSREKKERFSLILESASTNQTSMYLCASSPMTGAANNEQFFGPGTRLTVL.

Only a few counts were recorded for this clonotype. The chain recombines TRBV20-1 with TRBJ1-2; the match to TRBD1 covers 7 bases. Germline V gene lookup returns CDR1 DFQATT and CDR2 SNEGSKA (reference sequence). The CDR3 runs to 15 residues. J gave up 4 bases and V 5 bases, and 13 bases lay outside the gene matches. CDR3 nucleotides: TGCAGTGCTGGGTCAGACAGGGATAGCGCCTATGGCTACACCTTC. Translated: CSAGSDRDSAYGYTF.

This clonotype was observed a few times. Its ends do not fully match the called genes, so a read error is possible. The chain links TRBV27 to TRBJ2-7, with D possibly TRBD2 on 6 matching bases. The germline V gene encodes CDR1 MNHEY and CDR2 SMNVEV (reference sequence). There are 12 residues in the CDR3. CDR3 protein: CASGIGKGTPKF. For the CDR3, the DNA is TGTGCCAGCGGGATCGGGAAGGGGACTCCCAAATTC.

Notes on this clonotype: One end of the junction varies from germline; a read error may be responsible. The chain combines TRBV28 with TRBJ1-5; the D gene is possibly TRBD1 (5 bases). CDR3 length equals 16 residues. The germline gives CDR1 MDHEN, CDR2 SYDVKM. CDR3 nucleotide sequence: TGTGCCAGCAGCCAAGAAAAGAGGACACTGAATCAGCCCCGGCATTTT. Protein sequence: CASSQEKRTLNQPRHF.

The gene calls are TRBV19 and TRBJ2-3; possibly TRBD1 or TRBD2 for D (5 bases each). The V gene lost 0 bases and the J gene lost 6 bases, with 13 bases spanning the gap. CDR3 length equals 15 residues. Germline-derived CDR1 and CDR2 are LNHDA and SQIVND (reference sequence). The chain's CDR3 is CASSIDGRERDTQYF. The DNA for the CDR3 is TGTGCCAGTAGTATAGACGGCAGGGAGCGGGATACGCAGTATTTT.

This clonotype showed up just a few times. This chain uses TRBV20-1 with TRBJ2-7; D tentatively reads TRBD1 or TRBD2 (5 bases each). Germline V gives CDR1 DFQATT, CDR2 SNEGSKA (reference sequence). The CDR3 is 15 amino acids. V was trimmed by 5 bases and J by 0 bases, leaving 17 bases between them. CDR3 DNA: TGCAGTGCTTCTAACCGGGACGCCGGCTCCTACGAGCAGTACTTC. This gives the protein CSASNRDAGSYEQYF.

This clonotype was seen a few times. This rearrangement joins TRBV9 to TRBJ2-3; a possible D gene is TRBD2 (6 bases). Trimming removed 7 bases from V and 2 bases from J, with 8 bases in between. The CDR3 runs to 12 residues. Per the germline V gene, CDR1 is SGDLS and CDR2 is YYNGEE. The CDR3, as DNA: TGTGCCAGCGCTAGCGCCACAGATACGCAGTATTTT. Translated, it gives CASASATDTQYF.

This clonotype was recorded many times. This chain uses TRBV30 with TRBJ2-7; D ambiguous. CDR3 length: 13 amino acids. V was cut by 1 base and J by 7 bases, with 14 bases left in between. The germline V gene encodes CDR1 GTSNPN and CDR2 SVGIG (reference sequence). Written as DNA, the CDR3 is TGTGCCTGGAGTGATGGTGGGGTCGTGGAGCAGTACTTC. It yields the protein CAWSDGGVVEQYF.

The table lists this clonotype with a few counts. The J gene is TRBJ2-5, the V gene TRBV27, with TRBD1 identical over 9 bases. V dropped 5 bases and J dropped 5; count of bases not matched to a gene: 6. Germline CDR1 MNHEY, CDR2 SMNVEV (reference sequence). The CDR3 sequence is 14 residues long. CDR3 loop: CASSDTGGWETQYF. The CDR3 DNA is TGTGCCAGCAGTGATACAGGGGGCTGGGAGACCCAGTACTTC.

This clonotype was seen once. The CDR3 carries no conserved terminal phenylalanine or tryptophan, so it likely arises from a read error. The chain couples TRBV3-1 to TRBJ1-3, with D hard to call. This CDR3 spans 13 amino acids. CDR1 and CDR2 (germline): LGHDT, YNNKEL (reference sequence). V lost 6 bases, J lost 2 bases, and 8 bases lay in between. For the CDR3, the DNA is TGTGCCAGCAGACCCGGGCCTGGAAACACCATATATTCT. Its translation is CASRPGPGNTIYS.

As concerns this clonotype: This may be a read error: a much more frequent sequence differs by one nucleotide. This chain connects TRBV6-4 to TRBJ2-3; 7 bases are a match to TRBD2. Germline V CDR1 and CDR2: MRHNA, SNTAGT. V trimming: 3 bases; J trimming: 0 bases; junction bases outside the gene matches: 6. The CDR3 totals 16 residues. CDR3 nucleotide sequence: TGTGCCAGCAGTGATCGAGCGGGATTTAGCACAGATACGCAGTATTTT. Translating gives CASSDRAGFSTDTQYF.